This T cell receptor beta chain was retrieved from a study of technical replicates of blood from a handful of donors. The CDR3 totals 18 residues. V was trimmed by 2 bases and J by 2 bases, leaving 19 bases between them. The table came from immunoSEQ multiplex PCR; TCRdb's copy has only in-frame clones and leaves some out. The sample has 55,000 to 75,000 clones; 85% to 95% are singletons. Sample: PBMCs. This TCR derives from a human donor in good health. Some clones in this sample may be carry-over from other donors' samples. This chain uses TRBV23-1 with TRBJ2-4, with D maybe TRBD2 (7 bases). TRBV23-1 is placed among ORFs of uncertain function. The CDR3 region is CASSQVGGGRWTKNIQYF. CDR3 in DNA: TGCGCCAGCAGTCAAGTTGGGGGGGGCCGGTGGACCAAAAACATTCAGTACTTC.